These 18 T cell receptor beta chains were all obtained from the same sample, sequenced in a study of CD8 T cells in Susac syndrome. RNA, at roughly 0.5 to 1 ug, was reverse transcribed with random hexamers. Using its own MiXCR run on the immunoSEQ multiplex PCR reads, TCRdb lists one record per CDR3 protein. The sample gives just under 95,000 distinct CDR3 sequences, 85% to 95% of which show up once; about 0.28% is in the top ten. The sample taken for sequencing was CD4+ T cells from PBMCs. The receptors come from a human donor with Susac syndrome.

V gene TRBV30 combines with J gene TRBJ2-1; possible D gene TRBD1, 5 bases. The CDR3 consists of 14 residues. Germline lookup yields CDR1 GTSNPN and CDR2 SVGIG (reference sequence). V lost 8 bases and J 4 bases, leaving 18 bases between the germline ends. CDR3 DNA sequence: TGTGCCGTGATAGTGAGACAGTCATACAATGAGCAGTTCTTC. Protein sequence: CAVIVRQSYNEQFF.

The V call is TRBV30, the J call TRBJ2-5, with 9 bases identical to TRBD2. Germline V gives CDR1 GTSNPN, CDR2 SVGIG (reference sequence). This CDR3 spans 16 amino acids. Unmatched junction bases numbered 14, after V lost 8 bases and J lost 1 base. The CDR3 DNA sequence: TGTGCCCATGGGGCTAGCGGGGAACCCCTCCAAGAGACCCAGTACTTC. This translates into CAHGASGEPLQETQYF. The full variable domain, in which reference TRBV30 and TRBJ2-5 provide the parts outside the CDR3, is SQTIHQWPATLVQPVGSPLSLECTVEGTSNPNLYWYRQAAGRGLQLLFYSVGIGQISSEVPQNLSASRPQDRQFILSSKKLLLSDSGFYLCAHGASGEPLQETQYFGPGTRLLVL.

This chain joins TRBV5-8 and TRBJ2-3; D is perhaps TRBD2 (5 bases). The CDR3 is 16 residues long. V lost 2 bases and J lost 3, with 16 bases in between. Germline V gene lookup returns CDR1 SGHTS and CDR2 YDEGEE. The CDR3 DNA follows: TGTGCCAGCAGCTTCCCCACTAGGTCGGGTACAGATACGCAGTATTTT. It specifies CASSFPTRSGTDTQYF.

The CDR3 is CASSPQPGQANYGYTF. Here the CDR3 DNA reads TGTGCCAGTAGTCCGCAACCAGGTCAAGCTAACTATGGCTACACCTTC. The chain is built from TRBV19 and TRBJ1-2; unclear D gene. The CDR3 covers 16 residues. Germline values: CDR1 LNHDA, CDR2 SQIVND (reference sequence). Trimming stripped 5 bases from V and 0 bases from J, with 16 bases between.

This rearrangement joins TRBV30 to TRBJ1-1; unclear D gene. Germline assignment: CDR1 GTSNPN and CDR2 SVGIG (reference sequence). The V end was cut by 0 bases, the J end by 8 bases, with 7 bases between. This CDR3 region has 11 residues. This chain's CDR3 is CAWSVNPEAFF. The CDR3 coding sequence is TGTGCCTGGAGTGTAAACCCCGAAGCTTTCTTT.

V and J are TRBV3-1 and TRBJ1-4, with a tentative D call TRBD1 (6 bases). Per germline, CDR1 LGHDT and CDR2 YNNKEL (reference sequence). This CDR3 is built from 14 residues. Trimming stripped 3 bases from V and 8 bases from J, with 13 bases between. Written as DNA, the CDR3 is TGTGCCAGCAGCCACACAGGGAGCAGCGAAAAACTGTTTTTT. This encodes CASSHTGSSEKLFF.

The chain recombines TRBV12-3 or TRBV12-4 with TRBJ2-2; D call uncertain. The V gene lost 2 bases and the J gene lost 4 bases, with 8 bases spanning the gap. The CDR3 is 14 residues long. CDR3 loop: CASSLRLTTGELFF. The DNA for the CDR3 is TGTGCCAGCAGTTTAAGGCTGACCACCGGGGAGCTGTTTTTT.

The genes are TRBV20-1 and TRBJ1-2, with D tentatively TRBD1 (6 bases). V was clipped by 3 bases and J by 2 bases, with 10 bases between them. Germline values: CDR1 DFQATT, CDR2 SNEGSKA (reference sequence). This CDR3 spans 13 amino acids. CDR3 amino acids: CSASLGQNYGYTF. DNA of the CDR3: TGCAGTGCTAGCCTCGGACAGAACTATGGCTACACCTTC.

The genes are TRBV30 and TRBJ2-5; the D gene could be TRBD1 or TRBD2 (6 bases each). V shed 3 bases and J shed 4 bases, with 15 bases lying between them. In germline, CDR1 is GTSNPN, CDR2 SVGIG (reference sequence). This CDR3 contains 14 residues. CDR3 sequence reads: CAWRVRGVRETQYF. Written as DNA, the CDR3 is TGTGCCTGGAGGGTTAGGGGGGTCAGAGAGACCCAGTACTTC. Full variable domain (missing parts from reference TRBV30 and TRBJ2-5): SQTIHQWPATLVQPVGSPLSLECTVEGTSNPNLYWYRQAAGRGLQLLFYSVGIGQISSEVPQNLSASRPQDRQFILSSKKLLLSDSGFYLCAWRVRGVRETQYFGPGTRLLVL.

V gene TRBV2 combines with J gene TRBJ2-2, with a possible D match to TRBD1 (5 bases). The germline V gene has CDR1 SNHLY and CDR2 FYNNEI. This CDR3 has 13 residues. V lost 7 bases, J lost 4 bases, and 10 bases lay in between. CDR3 loop: CASIGARTGELFF. The CDR3 region has the DNA TGTGCCAGCATAGGGGCGCGCACCGGGGAGCTGTTTTTT.

This chain connects TRBV29-1 to TRBJ2-1; D may be TRBD2 (5 bases). V lost 2 bases and J lost 0, with 11 bases in between. The germline V gene has CDR1 SQVTM and CDR2 ANQGSEA. This CDR3 comprises 15 residues. The CDR3 nucleotides read TGCAGCGTTGAAAGACTATATTCCTCCTACAATGAGCAGTTCTTC. It translates to CSVERLYSSYNEQFF.

The chain carries TRBV28 and TRBJ1-2, with D possibly matching TRBD1 (5 bases). This CDR3 comprises 13 residues. V lost 5 bases to trimming and J lost 3 bases, with 10 bases between them. Germline loops: CDR1 MDHEN, CDR2 SYDVKM. The CDR3, as DNA: TGTGCCAGCAGTGGGGGGTTCGACTATGGCTACACCTTC. It specifies CASSGGFDYGYTF.

The CDR3 here is CASSYSGTGSYGYTF. CDR3 sequence (DNA): TGTGCCAGCAGTTACTCCGGGACAGGATCCTATGGCTACACCTTC. V gene TRBV6-6 combines with J gene TRBJ1-2, with 8 bases that match TRBD1. Germline V gene sequence: CDR1 MNHNY, CDR2 SVGAGI (reference sequence). The CDR3 is 15 amino acids. J was trimmed by 4 bases and V by 0 bases; bases with no gene match: 4.

This chain links TRBV28 with TRBJ2-7; D might be TRBD2 (6 bases). CDR3 length: 15 residues. The ends were cut back, 2 bases at V and 4 bases at J, with 15 bases in the middle. Germline CDR1 MDHEN, CDR2 SYDVKM. CDR3: CASSLSGGEVYEQYF. The CDR3, as DNA: TGTGCCAGCAGTTTAAGTGGAGGGGAGGTTTACGAGCAGTACTTC.

The chain carries TRBV7-3 and TRBJ2-3, with D possibly being TRBD2 (7 bases). CDR3 length: 17 amino acids. Germline CDR1 SGHTA, CDR2 FQGTGA. Trimming cost V 5 bases and J 3 bases, with 21 bases left between them. CDR3 sequence reads: CASSQGPPGGRTDTQYF. For the CDR3, the DNA is TGTGCCAGCAGCCAGGGCCCCCCGGGGGGCCGAACAGATACGCAGTATTTT.

The chain is built from TRBV6-6 and TRBJ2-1; D is possibly TRBD1 (7 bases). The germline V and J ends were trimmed by 3 bases and 8 bases, with 17 bases remaining between them. Germline CDR1 and CDR2: MNHNY and SVGAGI (reference sequence). This CDR3 contains 15 residues. The CDR3 DNA sequence: TGTGCCAGCAGTTATGCCCAGGGGGGAGCGGATGAGCAGTTCTTC. This encodes CASSYAQGGADEQFF.

The chain couples TRBV4-1 to TRBJ2-1; TRBD1 agrees at 7 bases. This CDR3 comprises 15 residues. Germline V gene sequence: CDR1 MGHRA, CDR2 YSYEKL. V trimming: 4 bases; J trimming: 8 bases; junction bases outside the gene matches: 11. CDR3 sequence: CASSPREGGRYEQFF. The CDR3 region has the DNA TGCGCCAGCAGCCCCCGCGAAGGGGGCCGGTATGAGCAGTTCTTC.

This chain connects TRBV25-1 to TRBJ2-3, with D maybe TRBD1 (6 bases). Trimming cost V 7 bases and J 3 bases, with 14 bases left between them. The CDR3 spans 14 residues. CDR1 MGHDK and CDR2 SYGVNS come from the germline V gene. The CDR3 DNA follows: TGTGCCAGCAAATGGACAGAAGGAACAGATACGCAGTATTTT. It encodes CASKWTEGTDTQYF.